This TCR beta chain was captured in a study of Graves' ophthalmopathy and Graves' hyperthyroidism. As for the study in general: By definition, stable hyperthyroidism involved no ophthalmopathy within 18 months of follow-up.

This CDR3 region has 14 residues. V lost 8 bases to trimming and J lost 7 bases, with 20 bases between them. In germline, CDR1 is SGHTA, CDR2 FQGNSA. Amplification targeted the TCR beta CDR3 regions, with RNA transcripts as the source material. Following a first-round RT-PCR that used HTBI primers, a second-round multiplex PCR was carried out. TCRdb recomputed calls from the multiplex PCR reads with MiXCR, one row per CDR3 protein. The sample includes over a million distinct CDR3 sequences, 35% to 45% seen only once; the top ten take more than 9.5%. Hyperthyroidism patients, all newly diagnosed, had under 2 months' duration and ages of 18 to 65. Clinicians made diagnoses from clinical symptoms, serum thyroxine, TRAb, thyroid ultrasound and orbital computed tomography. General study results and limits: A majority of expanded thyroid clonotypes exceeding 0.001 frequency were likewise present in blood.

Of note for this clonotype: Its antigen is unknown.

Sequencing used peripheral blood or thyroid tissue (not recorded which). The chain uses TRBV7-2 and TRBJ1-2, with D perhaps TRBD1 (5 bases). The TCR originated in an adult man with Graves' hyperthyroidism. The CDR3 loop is CASSPQGGWRGYTF. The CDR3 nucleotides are TGTGCCAGCTCACCCCAGGGTGGCTGGCGTGGCTACACCTTC.